The clone carrying this T cell receptor (beta chain) appeared many times. The length of the CDR3 is 16 residues. The J segment lost 1 base and the V segment lost 1 base, leaving 4 bases of the junction unmatched. The V gene's germline CDR1 is LNHNV and CDR2 YYDKDF (reference sequence). TCRdb re-derived calls from the 5' RACE reads in MiXCR, one entry per CDR3 protein. Of about 50,000 distinct CDR3 sequences in the sample, 7.4% were seen once. The sample belongs to a study of spatial heterogeneity in lung cancer. As to time point: blood at routine non-recurrence follow-up after resection. Tumor, nontumor lung or frozen PBMC supplied whole RNA that was sequenced unsorted.

V usage is TRBV15 and J usage is TRBJ2-5, with TRBD2 matching over 9 bases. The source is a female donor with early-stage non-small cell lung cancer. This specimen was PBMCs, taken at follow-up. The CDR3 reads CATSRGSGGLQETQYF. CDR3 in DNA: TGTGCCACCAGCAGAGGTAGCGGGGGACTCCAAGAGACCCAGTACTTC.